Shown below are 11 T cell receptor beta chains from a single sample sequenced in a study of blood T cell repertoires in COVID-19 (dated by TCRdb to the early 2020s). Receptor libraries were prepared by the immunoSEQ multiplex PCR assay. The table comes from immuneACCESS by way of TCRdb, which keeps in-frame sequences with V and J called. Part of the clones is missing from these tables; in studies checked, under half for an unresolved V gene and the rest for unknown reasons. The sample table contains around 150,000 clones; only one count was recorded for under 85% of them. Almost 6.5% of the sample comes from the top ten. The sample was peripheral blood. Receptors were obtained from a human donor in a cohort sampled during active COVID-19.

For the CDR3, the DNA is TGTGCCAGTAGCCAACCAGGGGACAGTCTCTATAGCAATCAGCCCCAGCATTTT. This codes for CASSQPGDSLYSNQPQHF. V and J are TRBV19 and TRBJ1-5, with 7 bases identical to TRBD1. V lost 6 bases, J lost 0 bases, and 14 bases stayed unmatched. The CDR3 has 18 amino acids. CDR1 is LNHDA, CDR2 SQIVND, per germline (reference sequence).

This clone was seen a handful of times. The J gene is TRBJ1-6, the V gene TRBV5-4, with D possibly TRBD1 on 5 matching bases. In germline, CDR1 is SGHNT, CDR2 YYREEE (reference sequence). Trimming cost V 3 bases and J 10 bases, with 17 bases left between them. The CDR3 runs to 15 residues. Written as DNA, the CDR3 is TGTGCCAGCAGCTCGGGGGGAGGTAACGTGTCACCCCTCCACTTT. Translated: CASSSGGGNVSPLHF.

J is TRBJ2-7 and V is TRBV30; the D gene is possibly TRBD2 (6 bases). From germline, CDR1 is GTSNPN and CDR2 SVGIG (reference sequence). The V gene lost 3 bases and the J gene lost 7 bases, with 13 bases spanning the gap. The CDR3 spans 12 residues. The chain's CDR3 is CAWRKSRGEQYF. CDR3 coding DNA: TGTGCCTGGAGGAAAAGTCGGGGGGAGCAGTACTTC.

The chain combines TRBV7-2 with TRBJ2-1; D perhaps matches TRBD2 (6 bases). The V gene lost 4 bases and the J gene lost 6 bases, with 22 bases spanning the gap. Germline V lookup: CDR1 SGHTA, CDR2 FQGNSA. The length of the CDR3 is 17 residues. CDR3 residues: CASSSGLAFSGGNEQFF. The CDR3 DNA sequence: TGTGCCAGCAGCTCGGGGCTAGCGTTCTCAGGAGGCAATGAGCAGTTCTTC.

With respect to this clone: A much larger clone differs from this one at a single base, so this may be a read error. The V call is TRBV4-1, the J call TRBJ2-4, with 10 bases identical to TRBD2. Germline lookup yields CDR1 MGHRA and CDR2 YSYEKL. Losses at the gene ends were 4 bases for V and 3 bases for J; bases not matched to a gene: 12. CDR3 length: 18 amino acids. CDR3 residues: CASSPFERGGGGKNIQYF. The CDR3 DNA follows: TGCGCCAGCAGCCCTTTCGAGCGGGGGGGCGGGGGCAAAAACATTCAGTACTTC.

The chain employs TRBV2 and TRBJ1-5; D may be TRBD1 (5 bases). The CDR3 length is 14 residues. Germline V gene lookup returns CDR1 SNHLY and CDR2 FYNNEI. The V and J ends lost 2 bases and 4 bases respectively, with 9 bases between them. The CDR3 reads CASSEIRGNQPQHF. The CDR3 DNA reads as TGTGCCAGCAGTGAAATTCGGGGGAATCAGCCCCAGCATTTT.

The table lists this clone with a few counts. The V call is TRBV6-6, the J call TRBJ1-3; D ambiguous. Per the germline V gene, CDR1 is MNHNY and CDR2 is SVGAGI (reference sequence). The CDR3 has 15 residues. V was clipped by 2 bases and J by 0 bases, with 8 bases between them. The CDR3 DNA reads as TGTGCCAGCAGTTACGGGTACTACTCTGGAAACACCATATATTTT. It translates to CASSYGYYSGNTIYF.

The gene calls are TRBV19 and TRBJ1-1; D is undetermined. V lost 9 bases and J 1 base, leaving 12 bases between the germline ends. CDR3 length: 13 amino acids. Germline values: CDR1 LNHDA, CDR2 SQIVND (reference sequence). Here the CDR3 DNA reads TGTGCCAGCCGTTATGCGGAGAACACTGAAGCTTTCTTT. It specifies CASRYAENTEAFF.

V usage is TRBV11-2 and J usage is TRBJ2-3; the match to TRBD1 covers 8 bases. The CDR3 extends over 16 amino acids. V gave up 5 bases and J gave up 2 bases; unmatched junction bases: 9. Germline V gives CDR1 SGHAT, CDR2 FQNNGV. The CDR3 loop reads CASSPRTGTPTDTQYF. The CDR3 nucleotides are TGTGCCAGCAGCCCACGGACAGGGACCCCCACAGATACGCAGTATTTT.

J is TRBJ2-5 and V is TRBV9, with TRBD2 identical over 8 bases. Trimming at V came to 0 bases and at J to 1 base, leaving 5 bases not matched to a gene. The CDR3 contains 16 residues. Germline V lookup: CDR1 SGDLS, CDR2 YYNGEE. The CDR3 is CASSVGTSGLQETQYF. The CDR3 nucleotides read TGTGCCAGCAGCGTAGGAACTAGCGGACTCCAAGAGACCCAGTACTTC.

V and J are TRBV3-1 (or the pseudogene TRBV3-2) and TRBJ2-1, with a tentative D call TRBD1 (6 bases). This CDR3 spans 12 amino acids. Between the trimmed V and J ends, which lost 6 bases and 15 bases, there was a span of 18 bases. Germline CDR1 reads LGHDT; CDR2 reads YNNKEL (reference sequence). In DNA form, the CDR3 reads TGTGCCAGCAGACCTACCAGGGGTCGGTGGTTCTTC. Encoded protein: CASRPTRGRWFF.